Ten or more counts support the clone carrying this T cell receptor beta chain. These data come from a study of CD8 T cells in ankylosing spondylitis. TCRdb re-called the 5' RACE reads through MiXCR, storing one row per CDR3 protein. The sample has around 140,000 distinct CDR3 sequences, roughly 11% seen once. Sequenced material: blood, either unsorted or a sorted T cell fraction (not recorded which). This clonotype was sampled from a female donor with ankylosing spondylitis or in good health (not recorded which).

DNA for the CDR3: TGTGCCAGCAGCGTCCGGCAAGGGACAGGCAATGAAAAACTGTTTTTT. It codes for CASSVRQGTGNEKLFF. The V and J genes are TRBV9 and TRBJ1-4, with 8 bases fitting TRBD1. The CDR3 is 16 amino acids. Germline lookup yields CDR1 SGDLS and CDR2 YYNGEE. J was trimmed by 5 bases and V by 2 bases; bases with no gene match: 8.